This T cell receptor (beta chain) was recorded in a study of Graves' ophthalmopathy and Graves' hyperthyroidism. Amplified TCR beta CDR3 regions were obtained using RNA transcripts as template. HTBI primers were employed in first-round RT-PCR, then a second-round multiplex PCR followed. TCRdb recomputed calls from the multiplex PCR reads with MiXCR, one row per CDR3 protein. The sample lists hundreds of thousands of distinct CDR3 sequences, over 15% occurring once. Where ophthalmopathy was absent within 18 months of follow-up, hyperthyroidism was stable. The PBMCs originated from over 9 ml of fresh peripheral blood. The germline CDR1 and CDR2 sequences are MDHEN and SYDVKM. Deletions cut 2 bases from V and 5 bases from J, with 13 bases between. The CDR3 extends over 14 amino acids. The sample holds many counts of this clonotype.

Sequenced sample: peripheral blood. The sequence came from a woman younger than 35 with stable Graves' hyperthyroidism. The chain employs TRBV28 and TRBJ2-7; D tentatively reads TRBD1 or TRBD2 (5 bases each). The CDR3 sequence is CASSLSPGADEQYF. The CDR3 DNA sequence: TGTGCCAGCAGTTTAAGTCCCGGGGCGGACGAGCAGTACTTC.